This entry lists 10 T cell receptor beta chains sequenced from one sample in a study of cytomegalovirus exposure and HLA in healthy donors. The method was immunoSEQ multiplex PCR; TCRdb's version includes in-frame clones alone and lacks a portion of them. The sample holds roughly 150,000 clones; around nine tenths are singletons and the top ten take less than 9%. The specimen sequenced was PBMCs. The receptor source for this set is a man aged 18 to 30 in good health and CMV-seropositive.

This clone was seen a single time. The chain couples TRBV7-8 to TRBJ1-6, with unresolved D. There are 13 residues in the CDR3. V was cut by 4 bases and J by 9 bases, with 10 bases left in between. Germline values: CDR1 SGHVS, CDR2 FQNEAQ. DNA of the CDR3: TGTGCCAGCAGCTCTTCGACAAGTTCACCCCTCCACTTT. As protein: CASSSSTSSPLHF.

The chain is built from TRBV11-1 and TRBJ1-2; TRBD1 matches at 9 bases. The junction had 5 bases not matched to a gene; V was cut back by 6 bases and J by 3 bases. Germline V gene sequence: CDR1 SGHAT, CDR2 FQDESV (reference sequence). This CDR3 has 14 residues. The CDR3 here is CASRPGQGDYGYTF. The CDR3 DNA is TGTGCCAGCAGACCGGGACAGGGTGACTATGGCTACACCTTC.

The CDR3 is CAISEDRDNYGYTF. The CDR3 nucleotides are TGTGCCATCAGTGAGGACAGGGATAACTATGGCTACACCTTC. J is TRBJ1-2 and V is TRBV10-3; 7 bases agree with TRBD1. The CDR3 length is 14 residues. With V trimmed by 2 bases and J by 1 base, 1 base remained unmatched. Germline CDR1 ENHRY, CDR2 SYGVKD.

Note on this clone: One junction end disagrees with the germline gene, perhaps due to a read error. The chain links TRBV10-3 to TRBJ2-1; TRBD1 matches 7 bases. The CDR3 runs 11 residues. CDR1 is ENHRY and CDR2 is SYGVKD in the germline V gene. The CDR3 reads CAISDGTAFVF. For the CDR3, the DNA is TGTGCCATCAGTGATGGGACAGCGTTCGTCTTC.

The gene calls are TRBV7-9 and TRBJ2-7; tentative D call: TRBD1 (5 bases). Germline CDR1 SEHNR, CDR2 FQNEAQ (reference sequence). This CDR3 contains 13 residues. V lost 4 bases, J lost 6 bases, and 13 bases lay in between. CDR3 loop: CASSYAVGAEQYF. CDR3 in DNA: TGTGCCAGCAGCTACGCAGTAGGGGCCGAGCAGTACTTC.

The chain employs TRBV12-5 and TRBJ2-7; tentatively, D is TRBD1 (5 bases). The V and J ends lost 6 bases and 0 bases respectively, with 18 bases between them. Germline V CDR1 and CDR2: LGHNT, FRNRAP. This CDR3 spans 16 amino acids. CDR3 sequence: CASGRTALGHSYEQYF. Here the CDR3 DNA reads TGTGCTAGTGGCCGGACGGCCCTGGGGCACTCCTACGAGCAGTACTTC.

V is TRBV18 and J is TRBJ2-3; D may be TRBD1 (6 bases). V lost 3 bases and J lost 2, with 12 bases in between. This CDR3 is built from 15 residues. Looked up from germline, CDR1 is KGHSH and CDR2 is LQKENI. The CDR3 region has the DNA TGTGCCAGCTCACCTCCCGGACAGCCCACAGATACGCAGTATTTT. Protein sequence: CASSPPGQPTDTQYF.

The V call is TRBV7-6, the J call TRBJ1-1; maybe TRBD1 (5 bases). The CDR3 consists of 15 residues. With 1 base removed from V and 1 base from J, the gap between germline ends came to 10 bases. The germline V gene has CDR1 SGHVS and CDR2 FNYEAQ. CDR3 in DNA: TGTGCCAGCAGCTTAGGGGGGGTGCGGAACACTGAAGCTTTCTTT. Translating it yields CASSLGGVRNTEAFF.

V is TRBV4-1 and J is TRBJ2-7, with D perhaps TRBD1 (6 bases). Per the germline V gene, CDR1 is MGHRA and CDR2 is YSYEKL. V was trimmed by 2 bases and J by 2 bases, leaving 13 bases between them. The CDR3 spans 15 residues. This chain's CDR3 is CASSQLPRGTYEQYF. CDR3 nucleotide sequence: TGCGCCAGCAGCCAATTACCTAGGGGGACCTACGAGCAGTACTTC.

This sequence joins TRBV5-1 and TRBJ2-5, with D tentatively TRBD1 (6 bases). Trimming removed 0 bases from V and 2 bases from J, with 8 bases in between. This CDR3 spans 14 amino acids. Per germline, CDR1 SGHRS and CDR2 YFSETQ. CDR3 nucleotides: TGCGCCAGCAGCTTGGCCGGACAGCAAGAGACCCAGTACTTC. It is translated as CASSLAGQQETQYF.